Given below is one TCR beta chain in context. V was cut by 0 bases and J by 1 base, with 9 bases left in between. Germline CDR1 SGHRS, CDR2 YFSETQ. The CDR3 contains 15 residues. Primers: 60 Vbeta forward and 13 Jbeta reverse. Per the authors' pipeline: An analysis that came later counted 60 million to 80 million unique TCR beta chains, approximately 12 million shared. Assay: immunoSEQ multiplex PCR; the TCRdb copy retains only in-frame clones and omits some. That table gives V, J and clone size, and the DNA gave D and trimming. The sample yields roughly 100,000 clones, approximately 76% seen once. This sample is part of a study of cytomegalovirus exposure and HLA in healthy donors.

The genes are TRBV5-1 and TRBJ2-3, with unresolved D. What was sequenced was PBMCs. This clonotype originated in a young woman in good health and CMV-seropositive. CDR3 sequence (DNA): TGCGCCAGCAGCTTGGTTGTGGTAGGCACAGATACGCAGTATTTT. This codes for CASSLVVVGTDTQYF. Full variable domain (outside the CDR3, taken from reference TRBV5-1 and TRBJ2-3): KAGVTQTPRYLIKTRGQQVTLSCSPISGHRSVSWYQQTPGQGLQFLFEYFSETQRNKGNFPGRFSGRQFSNSRSEMNVSTLELGDSALYLCASSLVVVGTDTQYFGPGTRLTVL.